This TCR beta chain was captured by sequencing in a study of PD-1 blockade in classical Hodgkin lymphoma. On the study more broadly: Intravenous infusions of nivolumab 3 mg/kg reached patients every 2 weeks.

V trimming: 6 bases; J trimming: 4 bases; junction bases outside the gene matches: 6. The CDR3 sequence is 14 residues long. The germline CDR1 and CDR2 sequences are KGHSH and LQKENI. Every single patient, without exception, relapsed after autologous stem cell transplantation, and brentuximab vedotin exposure varied. The protocol was immunoSEQ multiplex PCR, while the TCRdb copy is restricted to in-frame clones and leaves out a portion. This sample has 20,000 to 25,000 clones, with 80% found just once. This chain uses TRBV18 with TRBJ2-7; TRBD1 matches at 10 bases. The sequenced sample was peripheral blood mononuclear cells (PBMCs), obtained before the second cycle of nivolumab. The sequence derives from a human donor with classical Hodgkin lymphoma. CDR3 bases: TGTGCCAGCTCCGGACAGGGGGGAGTTTACGAGCAGTACTTC. Translation: CASSGQGGVYEQYF.